A selection of T cell receptor beta chains follows, all from one sample in a study of cytomegalovirus exposure and HLA in healthy donors. Using immunoSEQ multiplex PCR, the repertoire was profiled, and TCRdb retains in-frame clones only, with some absent. The sample lists approximately 180,000 clones, about 80% occurring once. Material: PBMCs. The receptor set was obtained from a man aged 18 to 29 in good health and CMV-seronegative. The CDR3 runs from the conserved cysteine through the conserved F or W. Each record gives: CDR3 DNA, CDR3 protein, D gene, J gene, V gene, clone size. D genes are given only for firm matches. Some rows mark clone size as missing; the rest say once, few, many or name a class of expanded clone.

TGTGCCAGCAGCCAAACAAGAATCCACGAGCAGTACTTC CASSQTRIHEQYF - TRBJ2-7 TRBV4-2 -
TGCAGCGTAACGGGACATCGCTCCTACGAGCAGTACTTC CSVTGHRSYEQYF - TRBJ2-7 TRBV29-1 -
TGTGCCAGTAGTATAGGAATCAACAGCCTCCCTGGGCTTAATGAAAAACTGTTTTTT CASSIGINSLPGLNEKLFF - TRBJ1-4 TRBV19 -
TGTGCCAGCAGTTCTAGACGGGGTCAGCCCCAGCATTTT CASSSRRGQPQHF - TRBJ1-5 TRBV27 once
TGTGCCAGCAGCGCGTACGATCTAGCGGGAGGCCCCCTTTTC CASSAYDLAGGPLF TRBD2 TRBJ2-7 TRBV28 -
TGTGCCAGCAGGACAAACACTGAAGCTTTCTTT CASRTNTEAFF - TRBJ1-1 TRBV27 -
TGTGCCAGCAGCACAGGGACGAGATTGTTTAGCAATCAGCCCCAGCATTTT CASSTGTRLFSNQPQHF - TRBJ1-5 TRBV7-8 -
TGTGCCAGCACCGGTAGGGGGCAACTAGCGGGAGGGTACGAGCAGTACTTC CASTGRGQLAGGYEQYF TRBD2 TRBJ2-7 TRBV27 -
TGCGCCAGCAGCCAAGGCGGGGGGGGGAGGTGGGAGCAGTACTTC CASSQGGGGRWEQYF TRBD2 TRBJ2-7 TRBV4-1 -
TGTGCCAGCAGCTTATTCGGAGCGAGGAATGAGCAGTTCTTC CASSLFGARNEQFF - TRBJ2-1 TRBV7-8 -
TGTGCCAGCACGACAGGACAGATTAATGAAAAACTGTTTTTT CASTTGQINEKLFF - TRBJ1-4 TRBV25-1 -
TGTGCCAGTTCCCAGGGGTATGGAGCTGAAGCTTTCTTT CASSQGYGAEAFF - TRBJ1-1 TRBV6-6 -
TGTGCCAGCAGCGTAGGGCGCCCAGGAAGAGACTACGAGCAGTACTTC CASSVGRPGRDYEQYF - TRBJ2-7 TRBV9 once
TGTGCCAGCAGCCAACCTAAAACAGGGGGTACTGAAGCTTTCTTT CASSQPKTGGTEAFF TRBD1 TRBJ1-1 TRBV4-2 -
TGTGCCAGCGGGCGGGGCAGCTCTGGAAACACCATATATTTT CASGRGSSGNTIYF - TRBJ1-3 TRBV5-5 -
TGTGCCAGCAGTTTTGCTATTGGACAGGGGGACTATGGCTACACCTTC CASSFAIGQGDYGYTF TRBD1 TRBJ1-2 TRBV28 -
TGCAGCGTTTCTAGCGTCAGCTCCTACGAGCAGTACTTC CSVSSVSSYEQYF - TRBJ2-7 TRBV29-1 -
TGCGCCAGCACTGAGGGCGGGGAAGGGTCCGGGGAGCTGTTTTTT CASTEGGEGSGELFF - TRBJ2-2 TRBV10-1 few
TGTGCCAGTAGCCTTGGGGGCCAACCTGCCCGCGAGCAGTACTTC CASSLGGQPAREQYF - TRBJ2-7 TRBV19 -
TGTGCCAGCAGCTCACTACCCCAGCGGGGGGGCGACGGAGATACGCAGTATTTT CASSSLPQRGGDGDTQYF TRBD2 TRBJ2-3 TRBV5-4 once
TGTGCCAGTAGTATGGGTAGCGGGAGAGAAGAGACCCAGTACTTC CASSMGSGREETQYF TRBD2 TRBJ2-5 TRBV19 -
TGTGCCAGCAGCTTAGCGGGTCGAAACATTCAGTACTTC CASSLAGRNIQYF - TRBJ2-4 TRBV11-3 -
TGTGCCATCAATGGACTAGCGGACAGCACAGATACGCAGTATTTT CAINGLADSTDTQYF TRBD2 TRBJ2-3 TRBV10-3 -
TGTGCCAGCAGCTTAGATTTAGGGGGTATTCAGCCCCAGCATTTT CASSLDLGGIQPQHF - TRBJ1-5 TRBV11-2 -
TGTGCCAGCACCGAGGGGGGGCAATTCGAGGGCTACACCTTC CASTEGGQFEGYTF - TRBJ1-2 TRBV9 once
TGCGCCAGCAGTGAGGACAGGGGGCGTCGGAACACTGAAGCTTTCTTT CASSEDRGRRNTEAFF TRBD1 TRBJ1-1 TRBV5-1 -
TGTGCCAGCAGTATCTTAGCGGGAGGGGACCGGGGGACCCAGTACTTC CASSILAGGDRGTQYF TRBD2 TRBJ2-5 TRBV28 -
TGTGCCAGCAGTGAAGGGACTAGCGGGATATACGAGCAGTACTTC CASSEGTSGIYEQYF TRBD2 TRBJ2-7 TRBV6-1 -
TGTGCGACCAGGACAGCGAACACCGGGGAGCTGTTTTTT CATRTANTGELFF - TRBJ2-2 TRBV14 -
TGTGCCTCCAAGTACCGGGGTACCCACAATGAGCAGTTCTTC CASKYRGTHNEQFF - TRBJ2-1 TRBV19 -
TGCGCCAGCAGTTTGGAGGGGCAAGGAAACACCATATATTTT CASSLEGQGNTIYF - TRBJ1-3 TRBV5-1 -
TGTGCCAGCAGCGTAGGACGGTACGAGGACACCGGGGAGCTGTTTTTT CASSVGRYEDTGELFF - TRBJ2-2 TRBV9 once
TGTGCCATCAGTGAGTCGGTCAGGGGCGTTACCAATGAGCAGTTCTTC CAISESVRGVTNEQFF - TRBJ2-1 TRBV10-3 -
TGCGCCAGCAGCACCCGGACTGGAGAGAGGACAGATACGCAGTATTTT CASSTRTGERTDTQYF - TRBJ2-3 TRBV4-3 few
TGTGCCAGCAGCCAACACTACAACAGGGGCTACGAGCAGTACTTC CASSQHYNRGYEQYF TRBD1 TRBJ2-7 TRBV14 -
TGCGCCAGCAGCTACGGGGATGTTAATGAAAAACTGTTTTTT CASSYGDVNEKLFF - TRBJ1-4 TRBV5-1 few
TGTGCCAGCAGCGGACCGGGACTAGCGGGCCTCACAGATACGCAGTATTTT CASSGPGLAGLTDTQYF TRBD2 TRBJ2-3 TRBV9 -
TGTGCCAGCAGTCGGTTGGGGGCAGGACAGCCCCAGCATTTT CASSRLGAGQPQHF - TRBJ1-5 TRBV27 -
TGTGCCAGTAAACAGGGAGTGCTTAGCAATCAGCCCCAGCATTTT CASKQGVLSNQPQHF - TRBJ1-5 TRBV19 -
TGTGCCAGCAGCCGGGATAGGGTGGACACCGGGGAGCTGTTTTTT CASSRDRVDTGELFF - TRBJ2-2 TRBV7-2 -
TGTGCCAGCAGCTTATCTCGAGACAGACCTAACTATGGCTACACCTTC CASSLSRDRPNYGYTF - TRBJ1-2 TRBV7-9 -
TGTGCCAGCAGCTTGAGGGGGCCCAGCTCCTACAATGAGCAGTTCTTC CASSLRGPSSYNEQFF TRBD1 TRBJ2-1 TRBV7-3 -
TGTGCCAGCAGCCTAACCCGGGACTGGGGGTACGAGCAGTACTTC CASSLTRDWGYEQYF - TRBJ2-7 TRBV6-5 -
TGTGCCAGCAGCCAAGATAAGGACTTCCATAGCACAGATACGCAGTATTTT CASSQDKDFHSTDTQYF - TRBJ2-3 TRBV14 -
TGTGCCAGCACCGCGGACAGGGGATATACTGAAGCTTTCTTT CASTADRGYTEAFF TRBD1 TRBJ1-1 TRBV6-1 -
TGTGCCAGCAGTGAATTAATAAGAGTTGGCGAGCAGTACTTC CASSELIRVGEQYF - TRBJ2-7 TRBV6-1 -
TGCAGCGTTGAGAGGGACAGGGGTTCACGGGAGACCCAGTACTTC CSVERDRGSRETQYF TRBD1 TRBJ2-5 TRBV29-1 -
TGTGCCAGCAGCTCTATAGCGGGAGTCGAAGAGACCCAGTACTTC CASSSIAGVEETQYF TRBD2 TRBJ2-5 TRBV5-5 -
TGTGCCAGCAGTTTGAGGCGGGAGGGCCCGTTACTCCAAGAGACCCAGTACTTC CASSLRREGPLLQETQYF TRBD2 TRBJ2-5 TRBV28 -
TGTGCCAGCAGCCATCAATCAGGGCTAAGGGAAGAGACCCAGTACTTC CASSHQSGLREETQYF - TRBJ2-5 TRBV4-2 once
TGTGCCAGCAGTTCCGGGGGATTATACGGCCACAATGAGCAGTTCTTC CASSSGGLYGHNEQFF - TRBJ2-1 TRBV28 -
TGTGCCAGCAGCGAAACTAAAAGAAATGAAAAACTGTTTTTT CASSETKRNEKLFF - TRBJ1-4 TRBV9 -
TGTGCCAGCAGGGAGACAGGGGTAGAGACCCAGTACTTC CASRETGVETQYF TRBD1 TRBJ2-5 TRBV5-6 -
TGTGCCAGCACTGGGACAGCGAACACTGAAGCTTTCTTT CASTGTANTEAFF TRBD1 TRBJ1-1 TRBV2 -
TGTGCCAGCAGCTTATCGAGCACAGATACGCAGTATTTT CASSLSSTDTQYF - TRBJ2-3 TRBV5-6 -
TGTGCCACCAGCAGAGATCGTATCAGGGGCGAGCAGTACTTC CATSRDRIRGEQYF - TRBJ2-7 TRBV15 -
TGTGCCAGCAGCCCTCGGACAGGACAGAACGGGGAGCTGTTTTTT CASSPRTGQNGELFF TRBD1 TRBJ2-2 TRBV9 -